This T cell receptor (beta chain) was found in a study of identical twins listed by TCRdb under 2016. Notes on the research overall: The study deep-sequenced TCR alpha and beta repertoires from monozygotic twins, unrelated adults of various ages and cord blood to test whether fetal clonotypes persist. To rule out contamination, the twin experiments were replicated at different times with different library preparation protocols.

Germline trimming: 3 bases from V, 0 bases from J; junction bases outside gene matches: 11. The CDR3 starts with the cysteine, ends with the phenylalanine, and has 17 residues. Only CDR3 DNA remains: 51 bases, in frame from the first base. For CDR1 and CDR2, the germline V gene (reference sequence) lists DFQATT and SNEGSKA. The receptor library was made with 5' RACE. Sequencing relied on an Illumina HiSeq 2000. A universal primer binding site was introduced by template switching, and a unique molecular identifier was present in the final cDNA, enabling accurate counting of TCR cDNA molecules. Specific primers in the conserved constant-segment region were used to synthesize first-strand cDNA for the TCR alpha and beta chains. Each cDNA library was double barcoded, with a SMART-Mk sample barcode plus Illumina barcodes, to control for contamination. Two successive PCR steps introduced TruSeq adapter sequences along with Illumina sample barcodes. TCR alpha and beta cDNA libraries were sequenced on the Illumina HiSeq platform with custom primers. The original pipeline was this. MiGEC was used to process raw reads and extract unique molecular identifiers, and MiXCR was used to find CDR3 positions. For each individual, recombination models were inferred using an EM algorithm with the repgenHMM and IGoR tools. Shared clonotype analysis was performed with the tcR package in R, normalizing sharing by the product of cloneset sizes. To study raw recombination free of thymic and clonal selection effects, out-of-frame nonproductive sequences were analyzed. TCRdb redid the processing of the public reads, applying fastp at Q25 and MiXCR, and retained in-frame beta chains. Records with the same CDR3 protein are collapsed into one entry carrying the most frequent genes and DNA. These V and J calls originate from TCRdb's pipeline instead of the authors' own analysis. The sample table shows 1.5 million to 2 million distinct CDR3 sequences, and about 30% are seen once. The ten most abundant clones make up approximately 0.25% of the sample.

Only healthy Caucasian donors were included. Here is what the overall study found, with its caveats: Compared with coincidental sharing between unrelated individuals, out-of-frame TCR alpha sequences shared between twins had an excess of sequences with low generation probability. Fewer insertions were carried by abundant cord blood beta clonotypes, a similar but weaker trend appeared in young adult naive repertoires, and no such trend appeared in memory repertoires. Recombination models systematically underestimated out-of-frame TCR alpha sharing in monozygotic twins but agreed with sharing between unrelated individuals. Because the same donors could not be followed over many years, conclusions were based on cross-sectional statistical analysis. A weaker excess of twin sharing was found in beta out-of-frame sequences because the signal-to-noise ratio was lowered by fewer shared sequences. Invariant T cells such as MAIT and iNKT could partly confound zero-insertion analyses, although diverse VJ usage argued against such confounding for most clonotypes.

On this clonotype: No cognate antigen has been identified for it. One base away there is no much larger clone; base qualities are not given.

This clonotype originated in a newborn girl in good health. The chain uses TRBV20-1 and TRBJ2-3, with 8 middle bases fitting TRBD2. The sample comprised cord blood. The CDR3 is CSASGPLSSGSTDTQYF. In nucleotide form, the sequence is TGCAGTGCTAGTGGTCCCCTTTCTAGCGGGAGCACAGATACGCAGTATTTT.